This TCR beta chain appears in the sequencing data of a study of cytomegalovirus exposure and HLA in healthy donors. Overall study findings and caveats: An analysis done earlier found most TCR beta V segments productive about 90% or about 30% of the time. Information on immune exposure was restricted to one variable (CMV serostatus). The classifier, whose performance was assessed in both the original and validation cohorts, reportedly diagnosed cytomegalovirus status with high specificity and sensitivity. Fewer N-insertions (relative to the approximately 670-donor mean) were reportedly seen in an Asian-associated ancestry cluster in a later analysis.

V was cut by 2 bases and J by 3 bases, with 7 bases left in between. CDR3 size: 13 residues. CDR1 is MNHEY, CDR2 SMNVEV, per germline (reference sequence). This clone was detected only once. What it binds is unknown. In the PCR, 60 Vbeta and 13 Jbeta primers were used. Only in-frame clones appear in the TCRdb table, and some are missing; sequencing was by immunoSEQ multiplex PCR. The sample comprises nearly 200,000 clones, roughly 80% of which are singletons, and over 2% rests with the top ten. The sequence was obtained from a woman in her thirties in good health and CMV-seropositive. The sequencing input was PBMCs. The V gene is TRBV27, the J gene TRBJ1-1; D might be TRBD1 (6 bases). The DNA for the CDR3 is TGTGCCAGCAGTTTAAAGGGGGACACTGAAGCTTTCTTT. It is translated as CASSLKGDTEAFF.